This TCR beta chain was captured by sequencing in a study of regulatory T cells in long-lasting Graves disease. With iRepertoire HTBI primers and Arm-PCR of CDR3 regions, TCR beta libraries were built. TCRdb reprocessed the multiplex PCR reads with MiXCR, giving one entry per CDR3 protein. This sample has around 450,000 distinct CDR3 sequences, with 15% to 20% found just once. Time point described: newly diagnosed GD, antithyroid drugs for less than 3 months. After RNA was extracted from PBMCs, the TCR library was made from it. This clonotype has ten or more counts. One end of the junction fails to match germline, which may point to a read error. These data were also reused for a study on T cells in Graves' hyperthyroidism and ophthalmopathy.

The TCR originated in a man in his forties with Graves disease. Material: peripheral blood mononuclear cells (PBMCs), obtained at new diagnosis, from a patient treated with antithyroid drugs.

The CDR3 DNA sequence: TGTGCCAGCAGCCCGGGACTAGCGGGAGTTGGAGATACGCAGTATTTT. This codes for CASSPGLAGVGDTQYF. The rearrangement links TRBV5-1 to TRBJ2-3, with TRBD2 matching over 14 bases. Germline CDR1 and CDR2: SGHRS and YFSETQ. The CDR3 is 16 residues long.